The T cell receptor (beta chain) described here comes from a study of blood T cell repertoires in COVID-19. Study summary: The analysed material was cDNA or gDNA that came from T cells, B-cell-depleted T cells, or PBMCs.

Produced via immunoSEQ multiplex PCR; TCRdb's table is partial and in-frame only. The sample consists of about 200,000 clones, roughly 84% of them appearing once. This CDR3 is built from 13 residues. V shed 4 bases and J shed 4 bases, with 8 bases lying between them. Germline V gene lookup returns CDR1 LNHDA and CDR2 SQIVND (reference sequence). The clonotype comes from a man between 40 and 49 years old with active or convalescent COVID-19. The sample taken for sequencing was peripheral blood. The rearrangement joins TRBV19 to TRBJ2-1, with D maybe TRBD2 (6 bases). This chain's CDR3 is CASSRRDYNEQFF. The CDR3 nucleotides read TGTGCCAGTAGTAGGCGGGATTACAATGAGCAGTTCTTC.